The entry below gives a single TCR beta chain sequence along with its context. The antigen is undetermined. This sample is part of a study of CXCR3-negative and CXCR3-positive naive CD8 T cells. Study-level information: Per library, roughly 1.4 +/- 0.3 million reads; approximately 150 million TRB reads overall. Broader study findings: For CXCR3-positive naive cells, TRB CDR3s were more hydrophobic than those of CXCR3-negative naive cells.

Germline V gene sequence: CDR1 SEHNR, CDR2 FQNEAQ (reference sequence). The CDR3 consists of 15 residues. Through 5' RACE with UMI labels, the TRB cDNA libraries were prepared. TCRdb re-called the 5' RACE reads and gives one entry per CDR3 protein, without DNA. The sample includes some 120,000 distinct CDR3 sequences. The V and J genes are TRBV7-9 and TRBJ2-1; TCRdb reports TRBD1, a call that lacks DNA to check it against. Sequenced input: naive CXCR3+ CD8+ T cells from blood. Subset reported: CD45RO-CCR7+CD27+CD95- naive CD8+ T cells expressing CXCR3 (TNR3+). The receptor's source is a human donor in good health. Some clones in this sample may be carry-over from other donors' samples. The CDR3 loop is CASSLVGPGLNPQFF.